This TCR beta chain was profiled in a study of early T cells in non-severe SARS-CoV-2 infection. For the study at large: The sequenced material was bulk RNA from unsorted whole blood, and its chains were unpaired.

This CDR3 has 14 residues. Trimming removed 5 bases from V and 4 bases from J, with 14 bases in between. Individual cDNA molecules were tagged with unique molecular identifiers. TCRdb reprocessed the 5' RACE reads with MiXCR, giving one entry per CDR3 protein. This table has 75,000 to 90,000 distinct CDR3 sequences, approximately 15% appearing once. The receptor comes from an adult who was a healthcare worker with PCR-confirmed SARS-CoV-2 infection or an uninfected control (not recorded which). The J gene is TRBJ1-2, the V gene TRBV12-3 or TRBV12-4; D remains unclear. Material for sequencing was whole blood. This chain's CDR3 is CASSTRRVFYGYTF. The CDR3 nucleotides read TGTGCCAGCAGTACCAGAAGGGTCTTCTATGGCTACACCTTC.